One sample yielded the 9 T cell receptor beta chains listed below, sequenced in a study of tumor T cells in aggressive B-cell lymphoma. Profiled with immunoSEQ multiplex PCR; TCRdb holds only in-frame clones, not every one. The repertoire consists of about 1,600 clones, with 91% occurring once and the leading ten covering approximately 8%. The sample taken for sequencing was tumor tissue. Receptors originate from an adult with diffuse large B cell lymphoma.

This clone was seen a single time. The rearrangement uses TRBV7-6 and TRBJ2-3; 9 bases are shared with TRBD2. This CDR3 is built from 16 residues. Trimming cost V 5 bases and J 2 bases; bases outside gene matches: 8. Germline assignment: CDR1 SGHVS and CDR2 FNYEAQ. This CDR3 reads CASSRISGSHTDTQYF. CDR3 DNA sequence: TGTGCCAGCAGCCGCATTAGCGGGAGTCACACAGATACGCAGTATTTT.

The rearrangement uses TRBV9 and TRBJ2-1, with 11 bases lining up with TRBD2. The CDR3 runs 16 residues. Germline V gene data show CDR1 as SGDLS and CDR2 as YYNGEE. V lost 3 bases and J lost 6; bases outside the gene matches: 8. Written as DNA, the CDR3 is TGTGCCAGCAGCGAGGAACTAGCGGGGGTGAGCAATGAGCAGTTCTTC. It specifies CASSEELAGVSNEQFF.

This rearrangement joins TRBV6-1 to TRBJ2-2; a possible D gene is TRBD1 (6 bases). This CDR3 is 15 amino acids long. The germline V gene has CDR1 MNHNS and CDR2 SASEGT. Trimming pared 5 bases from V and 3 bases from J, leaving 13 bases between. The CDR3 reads CASSLNRAYTGELFF. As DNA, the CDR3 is TGTGCCAGCAGTCTAAACAGGGCTTACACCGGGGAGCTGTTTTTT.

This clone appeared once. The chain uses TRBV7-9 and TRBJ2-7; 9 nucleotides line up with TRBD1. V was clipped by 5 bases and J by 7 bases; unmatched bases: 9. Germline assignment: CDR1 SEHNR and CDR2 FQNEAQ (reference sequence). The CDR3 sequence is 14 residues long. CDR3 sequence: CASSETGGGQEQYF. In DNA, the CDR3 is TGTGCCAGCAGCGAGACAGGGGGTGGGCAGGAGCAGTACTTC.

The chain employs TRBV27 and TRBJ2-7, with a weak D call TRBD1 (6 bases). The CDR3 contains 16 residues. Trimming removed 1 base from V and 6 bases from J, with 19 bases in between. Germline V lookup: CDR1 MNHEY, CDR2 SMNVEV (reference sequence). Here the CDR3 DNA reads TGTGCCAGCAGTTTATGGGCAGGGGACCCCCTTAGCGAGCAGTACTTC. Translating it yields CASSLWAGDPLSEQYF.

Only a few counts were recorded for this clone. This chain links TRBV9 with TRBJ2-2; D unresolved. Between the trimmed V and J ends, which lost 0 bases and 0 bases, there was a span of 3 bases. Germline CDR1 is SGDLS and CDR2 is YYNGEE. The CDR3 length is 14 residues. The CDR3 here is CASSVGANTGELFF. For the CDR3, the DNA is TGTGCCAGCAGCGTAGGAGCGAACACCGGGGAGCTGTTTTTT.

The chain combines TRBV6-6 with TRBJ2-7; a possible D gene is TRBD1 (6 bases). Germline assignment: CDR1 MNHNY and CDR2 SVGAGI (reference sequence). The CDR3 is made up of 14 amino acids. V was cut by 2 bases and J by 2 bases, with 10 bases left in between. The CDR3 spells CASSYPTGTYEQYF. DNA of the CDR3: TGTGCCAGCAGTTACCCGACAGGAACCTACGAGCAGTACTTC.

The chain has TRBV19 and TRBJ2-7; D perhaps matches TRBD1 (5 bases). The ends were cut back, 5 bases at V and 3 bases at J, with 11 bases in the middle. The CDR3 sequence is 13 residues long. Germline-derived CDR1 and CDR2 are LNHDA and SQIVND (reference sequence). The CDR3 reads CASSVGQGYEQYF. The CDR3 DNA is TGTGCCAGTAGTGTAGGCCAGGGCTACGAGCAGTACTTC.

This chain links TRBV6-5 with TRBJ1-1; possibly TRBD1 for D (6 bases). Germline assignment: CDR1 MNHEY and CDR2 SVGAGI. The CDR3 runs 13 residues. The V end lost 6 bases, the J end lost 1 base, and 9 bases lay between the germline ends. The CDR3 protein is CASSADRNTEAFF. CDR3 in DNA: TGTGCCAGCAGCGCGGACAGGAACACTGAAGCTTTCTTT.